These 32 T cell receptor beta chains originate from one sample sequenced in a study of T-cell memory formation after mild COVID-19. TCRdb passed the 5' RACE reads through MiXCR, listing each CDR3 protein once. Of around 340,000 distinct CDR3 sequences listed, more than 15% are singletons. Sequences were obtained from PBMCs or a T cell subset sorted from them (not recorded which). Receptors originate from a man aged 18 to 29 who had mild COVID-19 (a few samples of this study predate the infection). Cell type and time point are not known.

The chain is built from TRBV19 and TRBJ1-5; 7 nucleotides match TRBD1. Trimming cost V 6 bases and J 6 bases; bases outside gene matches: 5. This CDR3 has 13 amino acids. Germline values: CDR1 LNHDA, CDR2 SQIVND (reference sequence). The CDR3 bases are TGTGCCAGTAGAGACAGGGTGAGTCAGCCCCAGCATTTT. This gives the protein CASRDRVSQPQHF.

This clonotype was seen a few times. The genes are TRBV6-6 and TRBJ2-3, with a weak D call TRBD2 (6 bases). The germline V gene encodes CDR1 MNHNY and CDR2 SVGAGI (reference sequence). V was shortened by 4 bases and J by 7 bases, with 18 bases between the two germline ends. This CDR3 is built from 15 residues. CDR3 amino acids: CASSSNLAFRNTQYF. CDR3 sequence (DNA): TGTGCCAGCAGTTCAAATCTAGCGTTTCGAAATACGCAGTATTTT.

The CDR3 DNA reads TGCAGTGCCTCGGACAGGGGCATTAATTCACCCCTCCACTTT. Its protein product is CSASDRGINSPLHF. The genes are TRBV20-1 and TRBJ1-6; 9 positions match TRBD1. V shed 6 bases and J 6 bases; nucleotides not matched to a gene: 6. Per the germline V gene, CDR1 is DFQATT and CDR2 is SNEGSKA (reference sequence). The CDR3 length is 14 residues.

A few counts support this clonotype. The chain uses TRBV12-3 or TRBV12-4 and TRBJ2-1; 9 bases are shared with TRBD2. The CDR3 length is 16 residues. J lost 7 bases, V lost 3 bases, and 10 bases had no gene match. The CDR3 nucleotides read TGTGCCAGCAGTTTTGGGCTAGCGGGGTCCGGGAATGAGCAGTTCTTC. Its protein product is CASSFGLAGSGNEQFF.

V and J are TRBV6-5 and TRBJ1-6; the match to TRBD1 covers 8 bases. CDR1 and CDR2 (germline): MNHEY, SVGAGI. The CDR3 runs to 16 residues. V trimming: 2 bases; J trimming: 7 bases; junction bases outside the gene matches: 7. In DNA, the CDR3 is TGTGCCAGCAGTTACGACAGGGGAGCTAACAATTCACCCCTCCACTTT. This sequence encodes CASSYDRGANNSPLHF.

The chain is built from TRBV12-3 or TRBV12-4 and TRBJ2-3, with D hard to call. This CDR3 comprises 15 residues. Trimming took 3 bases from V and 4 from J, leaving 14 bases between them. Here the CDR3 reads CASSFPGLSSDTQYF. CDR3 DNA: TGTGCCAGCAGTTTCCCCGGTTTATCCTCAGATACGCAGTATTTT.

V is TRBV6-1 and J is TRBJ2-7; D not certain. V was trimmed by 2 bases and J by 7 bases, leaving 9 bases between them. This CDR3 contains 12 residues. Per germline, CDR1 MNHNS and CDR2 SASEGT. The CDR3 DNA is TGTGCCAGCAGTGAATCCGGCTGGGAGCAGTACTTC. This encodes CASSESGWEQYF.

There are a few counts of this clonotype. The chain is built from TRBV11-2 and TRBJ2-1; 9 bases line up with TRBD2. Germline CDR1 is SGHAT and CDR2 is FQNNGV. V was clipped by 4 bases and J by 4 bases; unmatched bases: 5. The length of the CDR3 is 15 residues. DNA of the CDR3: TGTGCCAGCAGCTCGATGGCGGGGGGGTACAATGAGCAGTTCTTC. This sequence encodes CASSSMAGGYNEQFF.

This clonotype occurred a few times. This chain joins TRBV27 and TRBJ2-3; D remains ambiguous. This CDR3 region has 13 residues. CDR1 is MNHEY, CDR2 SMNVEV, per germline (reference sequence). The V and J ends lost 3 bases and 4 bases respectively, with 8 bases between them. The DNA of the CDR3 is TGTGCCAGCAGTTTTTATAATGCAGATACGCAGTATTTT. The encoded protein is CASSFYNADTQYF.

The J gene is TRBJ2-3, the V gene TRBV5-1; 10 positions agree with TRBD2. The ends lost 0 bases at V and 2 bases at J; junction bases unmatched: 6. CDR3 size: 17 residues. CDR1 and CDR2 (germline): SGHRS, YFSETQ. As DNA, the CDR3 is TGCGCCAGCAGCTTGGATTTAGCGGGGGGTACCACAGATACGCAGTATTTT. Protein: CASSLDLAGGTTDTQYF.

The table lists this clonotype with a few counts. The chain uses TRBV18 and TRBJ2-4; D is perhaps TRBD1 (6 bases). The V gene's germline CDR1 is KGHSH and CDR2 LQKENI. The CDR3 sequence is 15 residues long. Trimming shortened V by 0 bases and J by 7 bases, and 13 bases separated the two germline ends. CDR3 in amino acids: CASSPPWGLVNIQYF. CDR3 bases: TGTGCCAGCTCACCACCCTGGGGGCTGGTTAACATTCAGTACTTC. The complete variable domain, with remaining parts taken from reference TRBV18 and TRBJ2-4, reads NAGVMQNPRHLVRRRGQEARLRCSPMKGHSHVYWYRQLPEEGLKFMVYLQKENIIDESGMPKERFSAEFPKEGPSILRIQQVVRGDSAAYFCASSPPWGLVNIQYFGAGTRLSVL.

The rearrangement joins TRBV30 to TRBJ1-1, with TRBD1 identical over 7 bases. CDR1 is GTSNPN and CDR2 is SVGIG in the germline V gene (reference sequence). The length of the CDR3 is 13 residues. Germline trimming cut 4 bases from V and 2 bases from J; bases unmatched to any gene: 4. The CDR3 bases are TGTGCCTGGAAGGGACAGTTTAACACTGAAGCTTTCTTT. Its protein product is CAWKGQFNTEAFF.

This clonotype was seen a few times. This chain joins TRBV7-8 and TRBJ2-1; D is ambiguous. CDR3 length equals 14 residues. The ends were cut back, 1 base at V and 6 bases at J, with 10 bases in the middle. Per the germline V gene, CDR1 is SGHVS and CDR2 is FQNEAQ. In DNA form, the CDR3 reads TGTGCCAGCAGCTTAGTGTCCCACAGCAATGAGCAGTTCTTC. It yields the protein CASSLVSHSNEQFF. Full variable domain (missing parts from reference TRBV7-8 and TRBJ2-1): GAGVSQSPRYKVAKRGQDVALRCDPISGHVSLFWYQQALGQGPEFLTYFQNEAQLDKSGLPSDRFFAERPEGSVSTLKIQRTQQEDSAVYLCASSLVSHSNEQFFGPGTRLTVL.

The gene calls are TRBV7-3 and TRBJ2-5; D gene ambiguous. V was cut by 1 base and J by 5 bases, with 14 bases left in between. The CDR3 has 15 residues. Per germline, CDR1 SGHTA and CDR2 FQGTGA. CDR3 amino acids: CASSLSGLALETQYF. CDR3 sequence (DNA): TGTGCCAGCAGCTTAAGTGGTCTTGCGCTGGAGACCCAGTACTTC.

The chain uses TRBV3-1 and TRBJ1-1, with TRBD1 identical over 9 bases. The CDR3 runs 13 residues. V lost 7 bases and J lost 7; bases outside the gene matches: 7. The germline V gene has CDR1 LGHDT and CDR2 YNNKEL (reference sequence). CDR3 coding DNA: TGTGCCAGCACCGGGACAGGGATAGGTGAAGCTTTCTTT. Amino acids: CASTGTGIGEAFF.

V is TRBV7-2 and J is TRBJ1-1; D is unclear. The germline V gene has CDR1 SGHTA and CDR2 FQGNSA. V lost 2 bases to trimming and J lost 1 base, with 11 bases between them. This CDR3 has 15 residues. CDR3 nucleotide sequence: TGTGCCAGCAGCTTATATAGTACTCAGAACACTGAAGCTTTCTTT. As protein: CASSLYSTQNTEAFF.

The chain couples TRBV20-1 to TRBJ2-1; tentatively, D is TRBD1 or TRBD2 (6 bases each). Deletions cut 0 bases from V and 5 bases from J, with 17 bases between. The CDR3 consists of 16 residues. The germline CDR1 and CDR2 sequences are DFQATT and SNEGSKA (reference sequence). In nucleotides, the CDR3 is TGCAGTGCTAGAGATACCGGGGGCTACGACCACAATGAGCAGTTCTTC. As protein: CSARDTGGYDHNEQFF.

This clonotype appeared a few times. V and J are TRBV5-5 and TRBJ1-5, with 8 bases fitting TRBD1. Trimming removed 4 bases from V and 6 bases from J; junction bases left unmatched: 9. Germline values: CDR1 SGHKS, CDR2 YYEKEE (reference sequence). There are 15 residues in the CDR3. The CDR3 sequence: CASSRTQGAGQPQHF. The CDR3 coding sequence is TGTGCCAGCAGCCGGACGCAGGGGGCGGGTCAGCCCCAGCATTTT.

This clonotype was observed a handful of times. This CDR3 is CASSLSFSGQPQHF. In DNA, the CDR3 is TGTGCCAGCAGCTTAAGCTTCTCCGGCCAGCCCCAGCATTTT. V and J are TRBV7-2 and TRBJ1-5, with D uncertain. V dropped 2 bases and J dropped 7 bases, with 12 bases sitting between them. CDR1 and CDR2 (germline): SGHTA, FQGNSA. The CDR3 totals 14 residues.

Many counts were recorded for this clonotype. V and J are TRBV7-2 and TRBJ2-2; 7 nucleotides match TRBD2. J was trimmed by 7 bases and V by 5 bases; bases with no gene match: 16. Per germline, CDR1 SGHTA and CDR2 FQGNSA. The CDR3 covers 17 residues. CDR3 DNA sequence: TGTGCCAGCAGCCCTCGGGACTACCCCCGTGGAGACGGGGAGCTGTTTTTT. Translated, it gives CASSPRDYPRGDGELFF.

This clonotype turned up a few times. The J gene is TRBJ2-2, the V gene TRBV7-3; a possible D gene is TRBD2 (7 bases). Germline V lookup: CDR1 SGHTA, CDR2 FQGTGA. The CDR3 is made up of 14 amino acids. The V end was cut by 1 base, the J end by 7 bases, with 10 bases between. As DNA, the CDR3 is TGTGCCAGCAGCTTAAACAGGGAGGGCGGGGAGCTGTTTTTT. It specifies CASSLNREGGELFF.

J is TRBJ2-3 and V is TRBV7-2, with TRBD2 matching 9 bases. Germline values: CDR1 SGHTA, CDR2 FQGNSA. The ends lost 5 bases at V and 2 bases at J; junction bases unmatched: 8. The CDR3 is 16 residues long. The CDR3 loop is CASSLLAGGVTDTQYF. CDR3 nucleotide sequence: TGTGCCAGCAGCCTGCTGGCGGGGGGGGTCACAGATACGCAGTATTTT. The variable domain in full, completed from reference TRBV7-2 and TRBJ2-3, reads GAGVSQSPSNKVTEKGKDVELRCDPISGHTALYWYRQSLGQGLEFLIYFQGNSAPDKSGLPSDRFSAERTGGSVSTLTIQRTQQEDSAVYLCASSLLAGGVTDTQYFGPGTRLTVL.

This clonotype showed up just a few times. The chain uses TRBV23-1 and TRBJ2-7; tentative D call: TRBD1 (5 bases). TRBV23-1 is sorted into the ORF group, with uncertain function. The CDR3 contains 10 residues. The CDR3 DNA reads TGCGCCAGCAGTCAACAAAGACAGTTCGTC. Translation: CASSQQRQFV.

The V gene is TRBV7-9, the J gene TRBJ2-5, with TRBD1 matching over 12 bases. This CDR3 region has 15 residues. V shed 3 bases, J shed 8 bases, and the junction held 7 bases outside the gene matches. Germline values: CDR1 SEHNR, CDR2 FQNEAQ (reference sequence). CDR3 sequence: CASSLGDRGHGTQYF. The CDR3 DNA reads TGTGCCAGCAGCTTGGGGGACAGGGGGCACGGTACCCAGTACTTC.

The V call is TRBV28, the J call TRBJ2-5; D is unresolved. V lost 6 bases to trimming and J lost 3 bases, with 20 bases between them. The germline gives CDR1 MDHEN, CDR2 SYDVKM. The CDR3 is made up of 16 amino acids. The CDR3 sequence: CASRRTLPPEKETQYF. The CDR3 DNA reads TGTGCCAGCAGAAGAACCTTACCCCCGGAGAAAGAGACCCAGTACTTC.

The table lists this clonotype with many counts. The chain couples TRBV9 to TRBJ2-1; D unresolved. This CDR3 contains 15 residues. The V gene lost 0 bases and the J gene lost 3 bases, with 10 bases spanning the gap. Germline V gene sequence: CDR1 SGDLS, CDR2 YYNGEE. CDR3 loop: CASSVGGPLYNEQFF. In nucleotides, the CDR3 is TGTGCCAGCAGCGTAGGAGGCCCCCTCTACAATGAGCAGTTCTTC.

This clonotype showed up just a few times. The chain uses TRBV20-1 and TRBJ2-3; 12 bases map to TRBD2. The J segment lost 5 bases and the V segment lost 7 bases, leaving 7 bases of the junction unmatched. The CDR3 sequence is 14 residues long. Germline assignment: CDR1 DFQATT and CDR2 SNEGSKA (reference sequence). The DNA of the CDR3 is TGCAGTGGGAGACTAGCGGGGGCGGTAGATACGCAGTATTTT. This sequence encodes CSGRLAGAVDTQYF.

This clonotype was counted only a few times. V gene TRBV29-1 combines with J gene TRBJ2-3; TRBD1 agrees at 8 bases. J lost 0 bases, V lost 4 bases, and 9 bases had no gene match. The CDR3 covers 16 residues. Germline CDR1 SQVTM, CDR2 ANQGSEA. CDR3 protein: CSVAAAGGPSTDTQYF. DNA of the CDR3: TGCAGCGTTGCCGCGGCAGGGGGCCCTAGCACAGATACGCAGTATTTT.

V is TRBV4-3 and J is TRBJ2-3; 8 positions match TRBD2. Trimming at V came to 0 bases and at J to 2 bases, leaving 13 bases not matched to a gene. Per germline, CDR1 LGHNA and CDR2 YSLEER. There are 19 residues in the CDR3. The CDR3: CASSQDLPSGYHYTDTQYF. CDR3 DNA sequence: TGCGCCAGCAGCCAAGATCTACCTAGCGGGTACCACTACACAGATACGCAGTATTTT.

This clonotype was recorded a few times. The chain joins TRBV5-6 to TRBJ2-7; possibly TRBD2 for D (5 bases). CDR1 and CDR2 from the germline V gene are SGHDT and YYEEEE. V lost 0 bases and J lost 0, with 7 bases in between. The CDR3 has 14 amino acids. This chain's CDR3 is CASSLDGISYEQYV. The CDR3 DNA follows: TGTGCCAGCAGCTTGGACGGGATCTCCTACGAGCAGTACGTC.

J is TRBJ2-7 and V is TRBV20-1; possible D gene TRBD1, 5 bases. V was pared by 1 base and J by 2 bases, with 12 bases between. CDR1 DFQATT and CDR2 SNEGSKA come from the germline V gene (reference sequence). The CDR3 is 14 residues long. The CDR3 reads CSARAATDTYEQYF. The CDR3, as DNA: TGCAGTGCTAGAGCCGCGACAGATACCTACGAGCAGTACTTC.

The gene calls are TRBV10-1 and TRBJ1-4, with D hard to call. CDR3 size: 13 residues. The germline CDR1 and CDR2 sequences are WNHNN and SYGVQD (reference sequence). Trimming removed 0 bases at V and 10 bases at J, with 9 bases between. The CDR3 is CASSESGNGKLFF. CDR3 nucleotides: TGCGCCAGCAGTGAGTCGGGCAACGGAAAACTGTTTTTT.